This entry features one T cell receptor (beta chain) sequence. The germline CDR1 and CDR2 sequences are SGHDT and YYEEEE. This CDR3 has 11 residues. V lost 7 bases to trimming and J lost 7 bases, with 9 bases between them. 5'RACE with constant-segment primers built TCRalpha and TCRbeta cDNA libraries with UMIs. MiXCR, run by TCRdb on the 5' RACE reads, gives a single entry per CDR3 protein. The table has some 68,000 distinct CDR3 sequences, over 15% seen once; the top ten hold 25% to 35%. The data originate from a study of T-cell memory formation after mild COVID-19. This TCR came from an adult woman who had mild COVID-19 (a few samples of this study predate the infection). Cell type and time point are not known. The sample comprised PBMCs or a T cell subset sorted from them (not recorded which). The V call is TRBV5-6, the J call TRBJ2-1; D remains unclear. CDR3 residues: CASGYGNEQFF. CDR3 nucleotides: TGTGCCAGCGGGTATGGGAATGAGCAGTTCTTC.